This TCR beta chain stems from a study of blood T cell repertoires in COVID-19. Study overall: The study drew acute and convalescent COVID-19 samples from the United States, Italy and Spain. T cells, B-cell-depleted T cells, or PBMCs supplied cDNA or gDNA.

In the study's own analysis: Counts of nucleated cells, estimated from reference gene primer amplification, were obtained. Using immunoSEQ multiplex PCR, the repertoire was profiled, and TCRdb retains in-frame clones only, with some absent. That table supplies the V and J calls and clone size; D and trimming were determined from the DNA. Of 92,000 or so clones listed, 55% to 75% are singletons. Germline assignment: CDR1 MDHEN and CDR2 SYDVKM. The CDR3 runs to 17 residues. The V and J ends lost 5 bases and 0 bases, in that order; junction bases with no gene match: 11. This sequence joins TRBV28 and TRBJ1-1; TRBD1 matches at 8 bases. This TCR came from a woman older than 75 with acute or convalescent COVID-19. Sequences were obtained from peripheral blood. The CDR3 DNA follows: TGTGCCAGCAGTGGGGTTTTGACAGGGGACTTGAACACTGAAGCTTTCTTT. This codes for CASSGVLTGDLNTEAFF.